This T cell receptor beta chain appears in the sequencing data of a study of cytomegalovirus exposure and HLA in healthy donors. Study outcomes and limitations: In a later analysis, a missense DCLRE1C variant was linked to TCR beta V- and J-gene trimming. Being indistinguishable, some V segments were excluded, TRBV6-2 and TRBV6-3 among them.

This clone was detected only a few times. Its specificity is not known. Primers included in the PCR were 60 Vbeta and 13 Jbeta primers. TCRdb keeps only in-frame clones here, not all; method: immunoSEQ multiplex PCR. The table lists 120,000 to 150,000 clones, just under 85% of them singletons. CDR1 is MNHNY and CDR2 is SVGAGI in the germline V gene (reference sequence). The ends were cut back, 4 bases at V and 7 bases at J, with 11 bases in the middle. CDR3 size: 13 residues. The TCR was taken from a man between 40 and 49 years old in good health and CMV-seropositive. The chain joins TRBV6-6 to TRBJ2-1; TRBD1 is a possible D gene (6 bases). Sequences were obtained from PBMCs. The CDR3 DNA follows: TGTGCCAGCAGTTCCTCCAGGGGAAATGAGCAGTTCTTC. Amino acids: CASSSSRGNEQFF.